This T cell receptor beta chain was profiled in a study of T-cell memory formation after mild COVID-19. Whole-study context: Largely, TCR clusters stayed within a single donor.

Whole-study findings and limits: Shrinking CD4+ clones were chiefly CM and EM; CD8+ ones were chiefly EMRA. Contracting clones, day 15 to 85, had balanced CD4/CD8, and later expanders favored CD4+.

One entry per CDR3 protein, called by TCRdb with MiXCR from the 5' RACE reads. The repertoire has 150,000 to 200,000 distinct CDR3 sequences, roughly 11% of them found once; the top ten carry more than 3.5%. A note on this clonotype: Antigen unknown.

This CDR3 has 15 residues. Looked up from germline, CDR1 is MNHEY and CDR2 is SVGAGI. V was shortened by 0 bases and J by 6 bases, with 12 bases between the two germline ends. The clonotype originates from a young man who had mild COVID-19 (a few samples of this study predate the infection). Cell type and time point are not known. The sample taken for sequencing was PBMCs or a T cell subset sorted from them (not recorded which). The rearrangement joins TRBV6-5 to TRBJ1-5; D not resolved. The DNA for the CDR3 is TGTGCCAGCAGTTACTCGGGCTCGGCCGTTCAGCCCCAGCATTTT. It translates to CASSYSGSAVQPQHF.